This T cell receptor beta chain was documented in a study of blood T cell repertoires in COVID-19. Germline CDR1 and CDR2: MDHEN and SYDVKM. V was shortened by 6 bases and J by 6 bases, with 18 bases between the two germline ends. The CDR3 is made up of 14 amino acids. The data were produced by immunoSEQ multiplex PCR, yet TCRdb's version contains in-frame clones alone and is incomplete. Of about 260,000 clones detected, about 85% appear once; the ten largest clones hold under 5%. The V gene is TRBV28, the J gene TRBJ2-7; TRBD1 might be the D (6 bases). This sequence was found in a man aged 55 to 69 with acute or convalescent COVID-19. Sequences were obtained from peripheral blood. The CDR3 spells CASSPETGLVEQYF. As DNA, the CDR3 is TGTGCCAGCAGCCCTGAAACAGGGTTGGTCGAGCAGTACTTC. The full variable domain, in which reference TRBV28 and TRBJ2-7 provide the parts outside the CDR3, is DVKVTQSSRYLVKRTGEKVFLECVQDMDHENMFWYRQDPGLGLRLIYFSYDVKMKEKGDIPEGYSVSREKKERFSLILESASTNQTSMYLCASSPETGLVEQYFGPGTRLTVT.